This TCR beta chain was sequenced during a study of T cells after yellow fever vaccination. About the research overall: SMART-Seq v4 Ultra Low Input handled preparation of low-cell-number fractions. Study-wide findings and caveats: A limited proportion of clonotypes was detected within both the CD4 and CD8 compartments. The sorted memory subsets sampled on day 0 contained almost no detectable vaccine-responding clonotypes.

This clonotype was detected only a few times. TCRdb reanalysed the 5' RACE reads using MiXCR and keeps one entry per CDR3 protein. The profile shows more than 45,000 distinct CDR3 sequences, 5% to 6.5% of them singletons. The CDR3 consists of 9 residues. CDR1 is MNHNY and CDR2 is SVGAGI in the germline V gene (reference sequence). V gave up 2 bases and J gave up 9 bases, with 1 base separating them. This TCR was sampled from a man aged 18 to 30 who received the YFV17D yellow fever vaccine. Material: PBMCs, either bulk or a sorted T-cell subset (CD4+, CD8+, memory, or dextramer-sorted; not recorded which), obtained on the day of the yellow fever booster vaccination. J is TRBJ2-5 and V is TRBV6-6; D is unclear. The CDR3 DNA is TGTGCCAGCAGTTACGCCCAGTACTTC. It encodes CASSYAQYF.